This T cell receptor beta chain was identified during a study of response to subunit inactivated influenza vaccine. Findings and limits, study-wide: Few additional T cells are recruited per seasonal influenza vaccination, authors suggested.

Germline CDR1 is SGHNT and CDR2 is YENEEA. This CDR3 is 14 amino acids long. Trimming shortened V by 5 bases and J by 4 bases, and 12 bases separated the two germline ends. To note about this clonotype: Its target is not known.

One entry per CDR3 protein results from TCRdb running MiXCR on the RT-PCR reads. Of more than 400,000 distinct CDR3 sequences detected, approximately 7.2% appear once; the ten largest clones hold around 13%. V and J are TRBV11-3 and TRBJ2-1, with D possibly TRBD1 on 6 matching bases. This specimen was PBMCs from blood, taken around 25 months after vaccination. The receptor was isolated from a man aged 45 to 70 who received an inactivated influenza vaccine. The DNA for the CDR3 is TGTGCCAGCAGCCCCCAGGGGAAATACAATGAGCAGTTCTTC. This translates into CASSPQGKYNEQFF.